This T cell receptor beta chain appears in the sequencing data of a study of Graves' ophthalmopathy and Graves' hyperthyroidism. Broader study findings: The model forecast ophthalmopathy progression, reaching roughly 65% sensitivity and about 72% specificity.

Details on this clonotype: What it recognizes is unknown. One base away lies a much larger clone, so this may be a sequencing read error.

The CDR3 loop spans 16 amino acids. CDR1 and CDR2 from the germline V gene are MNHEY and SVGAGI. The trim removed 4 bases at V and 3 bases at J, leaving 11 bases unmatched. RNA transcripts were the source from which TCR beta CDR3 regions were amplified. HTBI-primed first-round RT-PCR preceded second-round multiplex PCR. TCRdb fed the multiplex PCR reads into MiXCR, producing one record per CDR3 protein. The sample has under 350,000 distinct CDR3 sequences, 15% to 20% seen once. The receptor comes from an adult man with Graves' ophthalmopathy. The sample was peripheral blood. The chain recombines TRBV6-5 with TRBJ2-5, with 7 positions matching TRBD1. The DNA of the CDR3 is TGTGCCAGCAGTTTCCCCGGGACAGCAGGTGAAGAGACCCAGTACTTC. Translation gives CASSFPGTAGEETQYF.